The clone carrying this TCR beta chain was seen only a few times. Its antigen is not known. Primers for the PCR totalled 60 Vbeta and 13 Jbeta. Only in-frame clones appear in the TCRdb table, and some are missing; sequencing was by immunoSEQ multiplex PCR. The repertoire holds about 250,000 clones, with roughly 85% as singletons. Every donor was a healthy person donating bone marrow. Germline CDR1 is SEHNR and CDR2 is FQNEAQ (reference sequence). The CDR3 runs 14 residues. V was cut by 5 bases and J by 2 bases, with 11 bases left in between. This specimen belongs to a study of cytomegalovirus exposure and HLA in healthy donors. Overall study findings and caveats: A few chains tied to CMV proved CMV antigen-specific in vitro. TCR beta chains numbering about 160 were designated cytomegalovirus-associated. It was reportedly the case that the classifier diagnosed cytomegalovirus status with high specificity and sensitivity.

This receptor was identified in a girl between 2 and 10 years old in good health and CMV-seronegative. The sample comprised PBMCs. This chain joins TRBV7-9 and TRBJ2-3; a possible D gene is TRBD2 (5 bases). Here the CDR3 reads CASSPRGYTDTQYF. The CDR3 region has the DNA TGTGCCAGCAGCCCAAGAGGGTACACAGATACGCAGTATTTT.